The TCR beta chain under discussion was sequenced for a study of blood T cell repertoires in COVID-19. Study as a whole: The analysed material was cDNA or gDNA that came from T cells, B-cell-depleted T cells, or PBMCs.

Libraries were prepared by immunoSEQ multiplex PCR; TCRdb keeps only in-frame clonotypes and omits some of them. The repertoire includes roughly 100,000 clones, approximately 80% of them detected once, and around a quarter sits in the top ten. V was trimmed by 1 base and J by 12 bases, leaving 16 bases between them. CDR1 is KGHSH, CDR2 LQKENI, per germline. The CDR3 runs to 13 residues. Specimen: peripheral blood. The TCR originated in a man between 60 and 75 years old with acute or convalescent COVID-19. This rearrangement joins TRBV18 to TRBJ2-7, with D possibly being TRBD1 (6 bases). The CDR3 spells CASSPQGDRPAYF. The CDR3 bases are TGTGCCAGCTCACCACAGGGGGACCGGCCCGCGTACTTC. The variable domain in full, completed from reference TRBV18 and TRBJ2-7, reads NAGVMQNPRHLVRRRGQEARLRCSPMKGHSHVYWYRQLPEEGLKFMVYLQKENIIDESGMPKERFSAEFPKEGPSILRIQQVVRGDSAAYFCASSPQGDRPAYFGPGTRLTVT.